This is a list of T cell receptor beta chains from one sample in a study of PD-1 blockade in mismatch repair-deficient tumors. Repertoires were generated with immunoSEQ multiplex PCR, while TCRdb's copy carries only in-frame clones and drops some. The sample yields over 60,000 clones, about 87% seen once. The input for sequencing was peripheral blood, taken 52 weeks after starting pembrolizumab. The origin of the receptors is an adult with mismatch repair-deficient cancer. CDR3s include the opening cysteine and the closing phenylalanine or tryptophan. The D gene is left open where the match is weak. Some rows mark clone size as missing; the rest say once, few, many or name a class of expanded clone.

J,D,size,length,V,CDR3,DNA
TRBJ2-7,NA,NA,14,TRBV11-3,CASSLDLGTYEQYF,TGTGCCAGCAGCTTAGACCTCGGTACGTACGAGCAGTACTTC
TRBJ2-7,NA,NA,15,TRBV27,CASSKRTASLYEQYF,TGTGCCAGCAGTAAAAGAACAGCTTCCCTCTACGAGCAGTACTTC
TRBJ2-7,NA,NA,13,TRBV6-6,CASSPGSRSEQYF,TGTGCCAGCAGTCCAGGGAGTCGCTCCGAGCAGTACTTC
TRBJ2-1,TRBD2,once,13,TRBV10-3,CAIRERERHEQFF,TGTGCCATCAGGGAGCGGGAAAGACATGAGCAGTTCTTC
TRBJ2-3,TRBD1,NA,16,TRBV4-2,CASSQEGTGITDTQYF,TGTGCCAGCAGCCAAGAAGGGACAGGGATCACAGATACGCAGTATTTT
TRBJ2-1,NA,NA,13,TRBV11-2,CASSSTRGNEQFF,TGTGCCAGCAGCTCTACAAGGGGTAATGAGCAGTTCTTC
TRBJ2-7,NA,once,15,TRBV2,CASSAEQGTRWEQYF,TGTGCCAGCAGTGCCGAACAGGGAACAAGGTGGGAGCAGTACTTC
TRBJ1-4,TRBD1,NA,19,TRBV11-3,CASSLFGGGGQLTNEKLFF,TGTGCCAGCAGCTTATTTGGGGGAGGGGGACAGTTGACAAATGAAAAACTGTTTTTT
TRBJ2-3,NA,NA,15,TRBV9,CASSVAGVAADTQYF,TGTGCCAGCAGCGTAGCCGGGGTGGCCGCAGATACGCAGTATTTT
TRBJ1-1,NA,NA,18,TRBV12-5,CASGFRVGTRASNTEAFF,TGTGCTAGTGGTTTTAGGGTAGGGACCAGAGCCTCGAACACTGAAGCTTTCTTT
TRBJ2-7,NA,NA,13,TRBV19,CASSRGTVYEQYF,TGTGCCAGTAGTAGAGGGACGGTCTACGAGCAGTACTTC
TRBJ2-7,TRBD2,NA,18,TRBV11-2,CASSLDLGLAGTSYEQYF,TGTGCCAGCAGCTTAGATCTTGGGCTAGCGGGAACCTCCTACGAGCAGTACTTC
TRBJ2-1,NA,NA,15,TRBV11-2,CASSLGQLRYNEQFF,TGTGCCAGCAGCTTAGGACAGCTACGCTACAATGAGCAGTTCTTC
TRBJ2-3,TRBD2,NA,16,TRBV9,CASSVGLATSTDTQYF,TGTGCCAGCAGCGTAGGACTAGCGACTAGCACAGATACGCAGTATTTT
TRBJ1-5,TRBD1,once,15,TRBV2,CASRLRQGGNQPQHF,TGTGCCAGCAGATTAAGACAGGGGGGTAATCAGCCCCAGCATTTT
TRBJ2-7,NA,few,14,TRBV30,CAWSPPGTIREQYF,TGTGCCTGGAGTCCCCCGGGCACGATACGGGAGCAGTACTTC
TRBJ2-1,NA,NA,11,TRBV14,CASSQSGEQFF,TGTGCCAGCAGCCAATCGGGTGAGCAGTTCTTC
TRBJ2-1,TRBD2,NA,14,TRBV6-5,CASSPGLERNEQFF,TGTGCCAGCAGTCCGGGACTAGAAAGAAATGAGCAGTTCTTC
TRBJ2-7,NA,NA,13,TRBV19,CASSIDRAYEQYF,TGTGCCAGTAGTATAGACAGAGCCTACGAGCAGTACTTC
TRBJ2-4,NA,NA,14,TRBV27,CASSPGTAGNIQYF,TGTGCCAGCAGTCCCGGGACAGCGGGAAACATTCAGTACTTC
TRBJ2-1,NA,NA,14,TRBV7-6,CASSLEGSEGEQFF,TGTGCCAGCAGCTTAGAGGGGTCCGAGGGTGAGCAGTTCTTC
TRBJ2-7,TRBD1,NA,15,TRBV9,CASSRFGTGMYEQYF,TGTGCCAGCAGCCGTTTTGGGACAGGGATGTACGAGCAGTACTTC
TRBJ2-4,NA,NA,14,TRBV2,CASSEGGNANIQYF,TGTGCCAGCAGTGAAGGGGGAAACGCGAACATTCAGTACTTC
TRBJ1-2,TRBD1,NA,16,TRBV27,CASKPLTGGKYYGYTF,TGTGCCAGCAAACCATTGACAGGGGGCAAGTACTATGGCTACACCTTC
TRBJ2-1,TRBD2,NA,21,TRBV19,CASSIDWDYQSGAQSYNEQFF,TGTGCCAGTAGTATAGATTGGGACTACCAGAGTGGTGCCCAATCCTACAATGAGCAGTTCTTC
TRBJ2-5,TRBD2,once,15,TRBV10-3,CAISSGTSVSETQYF,TGTGCCATCAGTTCCGGGACTAGCGTCTCCGAGACCCAGTACTTC
TRBJ2-1,TRBD1,NA,19,TRBV13,CASSIPHSPNRGLYNEQFF,TGTGCCAGCAGCATACCCCACTCACCCAACAGGGGGCTCTACAATGAGCAGTTCTTC
TRBJ1-5,NA,NA,14,TRBV9,CASSVEGSNQPQHF,TGTGCCAGCAGCGTGGAAGGGAGCAATCAGCCCCAGCATTTT
TRBJ1-5,NA,NA,14,TRBV6-1,CASSESGGNQPQHF,TGTGCCAGCAGTGAATCTGGGGGCAATCAGCCCCAGCATTTT